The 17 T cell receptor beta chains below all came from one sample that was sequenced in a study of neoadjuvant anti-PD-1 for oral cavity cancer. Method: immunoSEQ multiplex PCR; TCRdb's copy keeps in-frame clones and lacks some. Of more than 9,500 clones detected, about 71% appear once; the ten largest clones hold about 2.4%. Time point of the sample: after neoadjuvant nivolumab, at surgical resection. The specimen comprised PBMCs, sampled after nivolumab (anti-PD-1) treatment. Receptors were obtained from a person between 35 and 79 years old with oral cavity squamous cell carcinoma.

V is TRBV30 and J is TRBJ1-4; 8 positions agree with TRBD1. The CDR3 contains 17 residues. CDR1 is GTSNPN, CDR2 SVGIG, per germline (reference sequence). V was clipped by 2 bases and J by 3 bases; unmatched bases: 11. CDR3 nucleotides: TGTGCCTGGAGTCACCGACAGGGGAAGGGGGCTAATGAAAAACTGTTTTTT. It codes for CAWSHRQGKGANEKLFF.

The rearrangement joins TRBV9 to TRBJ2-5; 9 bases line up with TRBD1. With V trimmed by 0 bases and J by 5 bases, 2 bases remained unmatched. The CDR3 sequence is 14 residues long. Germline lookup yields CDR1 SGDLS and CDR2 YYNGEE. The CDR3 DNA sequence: TGTGCCAGCAGCGTAGACAGGGGGCTGGAGACCCAGTACTTC. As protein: CASSVDRGLETQYF.

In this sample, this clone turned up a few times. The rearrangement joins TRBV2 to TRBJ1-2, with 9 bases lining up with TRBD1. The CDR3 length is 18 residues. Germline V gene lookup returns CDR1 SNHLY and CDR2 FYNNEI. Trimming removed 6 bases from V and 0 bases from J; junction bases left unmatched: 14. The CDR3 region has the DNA TGTGCCAGCAGAAGGGGCCGGGACAGGGTACGGTCTAACTATGGCTACACCTTC. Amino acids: CASRRGRDRVRSNYGYTF.

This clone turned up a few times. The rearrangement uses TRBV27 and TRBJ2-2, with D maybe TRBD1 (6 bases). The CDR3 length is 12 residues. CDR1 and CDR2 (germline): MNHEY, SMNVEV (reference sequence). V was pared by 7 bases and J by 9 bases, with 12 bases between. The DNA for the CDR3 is TGTGCCAGCAAACGAGGGGGAAGGGAGCTGTTTTTT. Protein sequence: CASKRGGRELFF.

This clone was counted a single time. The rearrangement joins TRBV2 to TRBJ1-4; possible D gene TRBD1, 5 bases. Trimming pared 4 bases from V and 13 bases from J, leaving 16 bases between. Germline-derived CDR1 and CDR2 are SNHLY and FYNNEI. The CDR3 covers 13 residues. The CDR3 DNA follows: TGTGCCAGCAGTGGGGGACCGCCCGTAACACTGTTTTTT. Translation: CASSGGPPVTLFF.

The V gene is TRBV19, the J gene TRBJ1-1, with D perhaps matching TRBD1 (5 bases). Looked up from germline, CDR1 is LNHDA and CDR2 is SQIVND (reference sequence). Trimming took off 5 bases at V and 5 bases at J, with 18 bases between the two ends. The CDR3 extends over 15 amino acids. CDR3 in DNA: TGTGCCAGTAGTTCTCAGAGCGGGGGGGGAACTGAAGCTTTCTTT. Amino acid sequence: CASSSQSGGGTEAFF.

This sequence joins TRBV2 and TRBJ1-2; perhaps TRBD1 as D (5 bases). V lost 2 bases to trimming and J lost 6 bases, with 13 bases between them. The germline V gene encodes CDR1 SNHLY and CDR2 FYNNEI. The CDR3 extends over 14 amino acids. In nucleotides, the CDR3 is TGTGCCAGCAGTGAAATAAGCAGGGACCATGGCTACACCTTC. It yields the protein CASSEISRDHGYTF.

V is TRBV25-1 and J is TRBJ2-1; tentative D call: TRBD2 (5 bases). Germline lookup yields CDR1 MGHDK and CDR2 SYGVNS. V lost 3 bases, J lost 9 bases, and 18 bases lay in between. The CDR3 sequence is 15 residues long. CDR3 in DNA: TGTGCCAGCAGTGAGAACGGGATTAGTCAGGCTGAGCAGTTCTTC. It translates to CASSENGISQAEQFF.

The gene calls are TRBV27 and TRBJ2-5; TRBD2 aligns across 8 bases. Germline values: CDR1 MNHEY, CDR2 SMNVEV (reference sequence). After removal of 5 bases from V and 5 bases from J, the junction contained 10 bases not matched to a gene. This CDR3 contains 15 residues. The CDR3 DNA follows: TGTGCCAGCAGTCCGCAGACTAGCGCTAGGGAGACCCAGTACTTC. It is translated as CASSPQTSARETQYF.

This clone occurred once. In DNA, the CDR3 is TGTGCCAGCAGTGATCGGAGCGGGGGGGCTTACACAGATACGCAGTATTTT. It yields the protein CASSDRSGGAYTDTQYF. This chain uses TRBV25-1 with TRBJ2-3; the match to TRBD2 covers 10 bases. V trimming: 3 bases; J trimming: 2 bases; junction bases outside the gene matches: 8. CDR1 and CDR2 from the germline V gene are MGHDK and SYGVNS. The CDR3 covers 17 residues.

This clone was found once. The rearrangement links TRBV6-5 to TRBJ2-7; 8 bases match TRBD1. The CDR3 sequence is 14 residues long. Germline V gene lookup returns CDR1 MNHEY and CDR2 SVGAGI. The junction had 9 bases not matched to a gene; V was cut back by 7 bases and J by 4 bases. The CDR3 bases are TGTGCCAGCATGGGGTCGAACAGGGGGTACGAGCAGTACTTC. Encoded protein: CASMGSNRGYEQYF.

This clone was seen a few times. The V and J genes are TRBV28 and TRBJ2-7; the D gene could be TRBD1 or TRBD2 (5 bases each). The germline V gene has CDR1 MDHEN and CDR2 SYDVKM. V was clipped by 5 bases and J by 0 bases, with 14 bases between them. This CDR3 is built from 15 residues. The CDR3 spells CASSQGPGYSYEQYF. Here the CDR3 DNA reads TGTGCCAGCAGTCAGGGACCAGGTTACTCCTACGAGCAGTACTTC.

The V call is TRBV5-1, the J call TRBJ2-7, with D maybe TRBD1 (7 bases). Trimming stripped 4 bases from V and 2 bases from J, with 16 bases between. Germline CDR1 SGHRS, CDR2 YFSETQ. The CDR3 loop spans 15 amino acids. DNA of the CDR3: TGCGCCAGCAGCGCCTCAGGGGGGCCGACCTACGAGCAGTACTTC. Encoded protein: CASSASGGPTYEQYF.

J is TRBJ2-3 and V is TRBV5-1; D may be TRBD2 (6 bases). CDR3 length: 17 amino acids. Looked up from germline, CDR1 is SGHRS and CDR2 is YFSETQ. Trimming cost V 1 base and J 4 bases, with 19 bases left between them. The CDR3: CASSLKKGPGGPDTQYF. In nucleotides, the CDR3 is TGCGCCAGCAGCTTGAAAAAAGGGCCCGGGGGACCAGATACGCAGTATTTT.

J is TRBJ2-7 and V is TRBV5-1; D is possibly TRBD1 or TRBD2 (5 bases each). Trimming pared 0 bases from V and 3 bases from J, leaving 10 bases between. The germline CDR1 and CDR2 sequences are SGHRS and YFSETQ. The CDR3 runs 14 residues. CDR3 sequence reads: CASSLAGTNYEQYF. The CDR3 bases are TGCGCCAGCAGCTTGGCCGGGACGAACTACGAGCAGTACTTC.

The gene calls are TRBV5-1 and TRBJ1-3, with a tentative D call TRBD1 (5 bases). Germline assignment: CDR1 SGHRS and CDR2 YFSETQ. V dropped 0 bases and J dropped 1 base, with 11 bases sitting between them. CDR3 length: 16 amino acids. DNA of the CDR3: TGCGCCAGCAGCTTGGACACGGACACTTCTGGAAACACCATATATTTT. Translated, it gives CASSLDTDTSGNTIYF.

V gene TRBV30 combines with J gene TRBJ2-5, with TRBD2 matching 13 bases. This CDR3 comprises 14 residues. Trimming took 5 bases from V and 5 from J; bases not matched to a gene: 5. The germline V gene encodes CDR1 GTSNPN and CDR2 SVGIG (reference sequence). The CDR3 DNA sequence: TGTGCCTGGGGACTAGCGGGAGTCTTGGAGACCCAGTACTTC. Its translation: CAWGLAGVLETQYF.